The source of this T cell receptor (beta chain) is a study of Ad26.COV2.S vaccination and SARS-CoV-2 variants. Looking at the study overall: It was the COV1001 Ad26.COV2.S trial arm that included the donor. Administration of Ad26.COV2.S was intramuscular, either once or twice 56 days apart. Overall study findings and caveats: Vaccine and placebo recipients had comparable breadth of non-spike TCRs.

As regards this clone: Its antigen is as yet unknown.

The CDR3 length is 14 residues. V gave up 3 bases and J gave up 7 bases, with 16 bases separating them. In germline, CDR1 is SGHRS, CDR2 YFSETQ. Treatment: approximately 18 received Ad26.COV2.S at low or high dose, single or two shots; five or six received placebo; per-sample allocation not given. It was on day 63 after the first vaccine or placebo injection that samples were taken. Using immunoSEQ multiplex PCR, the repertoire was profiled, and TCRdb retains in-frame clones only, with some absent. Found here are about 350,000 clones, around 88% of them singletons; the top ten hold 5%. This TCR was sampled from a person between 18 and 65 years old who received the Ad26.COV2.S COVID-19 vaccine or a placebo. Sequenced material: peripheral blood, taken in a trial of Ad26.COV2.S vaccine versus placebo. This rearrangement joins TRBV5-1 to TRBJ2-5; D not certain. In DNA, the CDR3 is TGCGCCAGCAGCTCCGGCTCCCTCTCAGGGACCCAGTACTTC. Translation gives CASSSGSLSGTQYF.